Shown below are 22 T cell receptor beta chains from a single sample sequenced in a study of shared clonotypes between healthy human individuals. The repertoire was sequenced with immunoSEQ multiplex PCR; TCRdb's copy has only in-frame clones and lacks some. In the table there are 2 million to 2.5 million clones, approximately 96% of which are singletons. The sample consisted of naive CD4+ T cells sorted from blood. Subset given: CD45RA+ positively selected. The receptors derive from a man younger than 35 in good health.

The chain is built from TRBV10-2 and TRBJ1-1; D gene ambiguous. Germline CDR1 is WSHSY and CDR2 is SAAADI. This CDR3 contains 13 residues. V lost 10 bases, J lost 1 base, and 13 bases lay in between. The CDR3 protein is CAISGIPNTEAFF. In DNA, the CDR3 is TGCGCCATCAGCGGGATTCCGAACACTGAAGCTTTCTTT.

V is TRBV21-1 and J is TRBJ1-4; the DNA was not used to check the table's D call, TRBD1. TRBV21-1 is termed a pseudogene. The CDR3 totals 18 residues. The DNA of the CDR3 is TGTGCCAGCAGCAAAGCAGGAGACAGGGGGATAAGTAATGAAAAACTGTTTTTT. Protein sequence: CASSKAGDRGISNEKLFF.

The chain combines TRBV7-8 with TRBJ2-5, with 15 bases lining up with TRBD2. J was trimmed by 4 bases and V by 4 bases; bases with no gene match: 13. The CDR3 is 19 residues long. The V gene's germline CDR1 is SGHVS and CDR2 FQNEAQ. CDR3 region: CASSSGLAGGIIKGETQYF. DNA for the CDR3: TGTGCCAGCAGCTCCGGACTAGCGGGGGGGATTATAAAAGGAGAGACCCAGTACTTC.

This chain joins TRBV27 and TRBJ1-4; 7 bases map to TRBD1. Trimming cost V 6 bases and J 13 bases; bases outside gene matches: 17. The CDR3 is 15 amino acids. CDR1 MNHEY and CDR2 SMNVEV come from the germline V gene (reference sequence). CDR3 sequence: CASSATGTAAFRLFF. Here the CDR3 DNA reads TGTGCCAGCAGCGCAACCGGGACAGCCGCTTTTCGACTGTTTTTT.

Regarding this clone: The same CDR3 arises from other DNA sequences in this sample as well. The rearrangement joins TRBV10-3 to TRBJ2-5; no firm D call. V lost 2 bases, J lost 1 base, and 5 bases lay in between. Per the germline V gene, CDR1 is ENHRY and CDR2 is SYGVKD. The CDR3 sequence is 13 residues long. CDR3 nucleotide sequence: TGTGCCATCAGTGAGGCAGGCCAAGAGACCCAGTACTTC. Its protein is CAISEAGQETQYF.

This clone came up once. The genes are TRBV28 and TRBJ2-7; 14 bases match TRBD2. Germline V CDR1 and CDR2: MDHEN, SYDVKM. Unmatched junction bases numbered 9, after V lost 7 bases and J lost 7 bases. The CDR3 spans 15 residues. Written as DNA, the CDR3 is TGTGCCAGCACTTCCGGGACTAGCGGGGGAAGGGAGCAGTACTTC. This encodes CASTSGTSGGREQYF.

The V call is TRBV6-5, the J call TRBJ2-4; D uncertain. In germline, CDR1 is MNHEY, CDR2 SVGAGI. This CDR3 has 14 residues. Trimming cost V 4 bases and J 7 bases, with 14 bases left between them. The CDR3, as DNA: TGTGCCAGCAGTTTCACTCGGCTTGGGAACATTCAGTACTTC. This gives the protein CASSFTRLGNIQYF.

This chain links TRBV5-1 with TRBJ2-3, with D possibly TRBD1 on 6 matching bases. Germline V gene sequence: CDR1 SGHRS, CDR2 YFSETQ. CDR3 length: 17 amino acids. V lost 4 bases and J lost 3, with 21 bases in between. The CDR3 loop is CASSRQGMTGPTDTQYF. CDR3 DNA: TGCGCCAGCAGCCGTCAGGGGATGACAGGACCTACAGATACGCAGTATTTT.

The V and J genes are TRBV2 and TRBJ2-2, with D perhaps TRBD2 (5 bases). Trimming shortened V by 6 bases and J by 7 bases, and 15 bases separated the two germline ends. CDR1 SNHLY and CDR2 FYNNEI come from the germline V gene. This CDR3 has 14 amino acids. The CDR3 sequence: CASSQGRNYGELFF. The CDR3 DNA reads as TGTGCCAGCAGCCAAGGGAGAAATTACGGGGAGCTGTTTTTT.

V and J are TRBV10-3 and TRBJ1-4; 9 positions agree with TRBD1. CDR1 is ENHRY, CDR2 SYGVKD, per germline. The J segment lost 7 bases and the V segment lost 3 bases, leaving 9 bases of the junction unmatched. The CDR3 length is 16 residues. The CDR3 nucleotides are TGTGCCATCAGTGACTCCACCCGGGACAGGGCTGAAAAACTGTTTTTT. Protein sequence: CAISDSTRDRAEKLFF.

The V call is TRBV5-1, the J call TRBJ1-6, with a tentative D call TRBD1 (6 bases). The V and J ends lost 7 bases and 7 bases respectively, with 12 bases between them. The CDR3 consists of 13 residues. From germline, CDR1 is SGHRS and CDR2 YFSETQ. In nucleotides, the CDR3 is TGCGCCAGCCGGGGGCCTGAGAATTCACCCCTCCACTTT. It yields the protein CASRGPENSPLHF.

The rearrangement links TRBV30 to TRBJ1-1; D remains ambiguous. Germline V CDR1 and CDR2: GTSNPN, SVGIG (reference sequence). V gave up 4 bases and J gave up 0 bases, with 12 bases separating them. This CDR3 contains 14 residues. CDR3 sequence: CAWTAVLMNTEAFF. The CDR3 DNA follows: TGTGCCTGGACCGCCGTCCTCATGAACACTGAAGCTTTCTTT.

With respect to this clone: Other nucleotide sequences in the sample specify the same CDR3. The chain links TRBV10-3 to TRBJ2-7; unclear D gene. Trimming pared 5 bases from V and 4 bases from J, leaving 9 bases between. From germline, CDR1 is ENHRY and CDR2 SYGVKD. CDR3 size: 12 residues. For the CDR3, the DNA is TGTGCCATCAGTACGGGCAGTTACGAGCAGTACTTC. Its translation is CAISTGSYEQYF.

CDR3 region: CAWAPMGSQGSYGYTF. In DNA, the CDR3 is TGTGCCTGGGCCCCTATGGGCAGCCAGGGGTCCTATGGCTACACCTTC. The chain links TRBV30 to TRBJ1-2; tentatively, D is TRBD1 (6 bases). Germline values: CDR1 GTSNPN, CDR2 SVGIG (reference sequence). This CDR3 contains 16 residues. Trimming cost V 5 bases and J 4 bases, with 23 bases left between them. The variable domain in full, with the rest retrieved from reference TRBV30 and TRBJ1-2, is SQTIHQWPATLVQPVGSPLSLECTVEGTSNPNLYWYRQAAGRGLQLLFYSVGIGQISSEVPQNLSASRPQDRQFILSSKKLLLSDSGFYLCAWAPMGSQGSYGYTFGSGTRLTVV.

This chain uses TRBV5-4 with TRBJ2-3, with a possible D match to TRBD2 (6 bases). Germline CDR1 is SGHNT and CDR2 is YYREEE (reference sequence). The ends were cut back, 4 bases at V and 4 bases at J, with 16 bases in the middle. This CDR3 contains 15 residues. CDR3 loop: CASSQGLGGSDTQYF. CDR3 bases: TGTGCCAGCAGCCAGGGACTGGGTGGGTCAGATACGCAGTATTTT.

The chain uses TRBV10-3 and TRBJ2-2; 12 positions match TRBD1. V lost 5 bases, J lost 6 bases, and 7 bases stayed unmatched. Looked up from germline, CDR1 is ENHRY and CDR2 is SYGVKD. The CDR3 is made up of 16 amino acids. The chain's CDR3 is CAISRDRGPNAGELFF. CDR3 in DNA: TGTGCCATCAGTCGGGACAGGGGGCCCAACGCCGGGGAGCTGTTTTTT.

The chain employs TRBV4-3 and TRBJ2-2; 8 bases are shared with TRBD2. Germline assignment: CDR1 LGHNA and CDR2 YSLEER. The J segment lost 8 bases and the V segment lost 0 bases, leaving 11 bases of the junction unmatched. The length of the CDR3 is 17 residues. CDR3 loop: CASSQDPSGGRRGELFF. CDR3 DNA sequence: TGCGCCAGCAGCCAAGATCCCTCTGGCGGGAGGAGGGGGGAGCTGTTTTTT.

The chain recombines TRBV11-2 with TRBJ1-1; no firm D call. Germline V CDR1 and CDR2: SGHAT, FQNNGV. The V end was cut by 6 bases, the J end by 3 bases, with 17 bases between. The CDR3 contains 15 residues. CDR3 nucleotide sequence: TGTGCCAGCAGAGGGATCCGGGCCGGGGACACTGAAGCTTTCTTT. Translating it yields CASRGIRAGDTEAFF.

The chain employs TRBV30 and TRBJ2-3, with D unresolved. CDR3 size: 15 residues. Germline-derived CDR1 and CDR2 are GTSNPN and SVGIG (reference sequence). The V gene lost 3 bases and the J gene lost 2 bases, with 15 bases spanning the gap. The CDR3 loop is CAWRPGPLYTDTQYF. CDR3 DNA sequence: TGTGCCTGGAGGCCGGGCCCCCTCTACACAGATACGCAGTATTTT.

The V and J genes are TRBV19 and TRBJ1-1; 7 bases agree with TRBD1. With 4 bases clipped from V and 4 bases from J, the junction kept 6 bases outside the gene matches. The germline CDR1 and CDR2 sequences are LNHDA and SQIVND (reference sequence). The CDR3 totals 14 residues. DNA of the CDR3: TGTGCCAGTAGTAGGCAGGGGGGCGGCACTGAAGCTTTCTTT. It yields the protein CASSRQGGGTEAFF.

This chain connects TRBV2 to TRBJ1-1, with D hard to call. CDR3 length: 14 residues. CDR1 and CDR2 (germline): SNHLY, FYNNEI. The germline V and J ends were trimmed by 4 bases and 0 bases, with 9 bases remaining between them. In DNA form, the CDR3 reads TGTGCCAGCAGTGGAAACGTTTTGAACACTGAAGCTTTCTTT. Protein sequence: CASSGNVLNTEAFF.

The chain has TRBV10-3 and TRBJ2-5; TRBD2 aligns across 8 bases. The CDR3 consists of 16 residues. Germline V gene sequence: CDR1 ENHRY, CDR2 SYGVKD. V gave up 4 bases and J gave up 2 bases; unmatched junction bases: 9. The CDR3 is CAISGGRAGGQETQYF. CDR3 nucleotides: TGTGCCATCAGTGGGGGACGGGCGGGAGGTCAAGAGACCCAGTACTTC.